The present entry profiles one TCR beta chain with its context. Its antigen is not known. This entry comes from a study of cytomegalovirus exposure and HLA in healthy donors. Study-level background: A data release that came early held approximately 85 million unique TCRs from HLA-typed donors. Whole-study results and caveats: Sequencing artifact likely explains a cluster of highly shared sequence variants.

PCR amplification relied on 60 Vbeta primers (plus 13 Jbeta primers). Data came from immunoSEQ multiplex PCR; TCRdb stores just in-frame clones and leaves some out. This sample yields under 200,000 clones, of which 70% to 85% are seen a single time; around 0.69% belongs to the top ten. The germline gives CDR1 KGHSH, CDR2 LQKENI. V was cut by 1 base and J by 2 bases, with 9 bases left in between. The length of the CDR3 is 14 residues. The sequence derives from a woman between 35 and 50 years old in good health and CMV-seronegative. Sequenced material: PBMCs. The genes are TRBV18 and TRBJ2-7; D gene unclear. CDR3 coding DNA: TGTGCCAGCTCACCACTACCAGTTACCTACGAGCAGTACTTC. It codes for CASSPLPVTYEQYF.